This T cell receptor (beta chain) emerged from a study of blood T cells in healthy people across ages. Study findings and constraints: What prevented conclusive comparison of naive and antigen-experienced cells was that PBMCs were unsorted.

Regarding this clonotype: Its antigen is currently unknown.

Per sample, at least 5 micrograms of total RNA were extracted. The use of a sample-barcoded 5' primer and a J-beta primer mix characterized a second PCR of about 7 to 12 cycles. CDR3-containing paired-end reads numbering at least 2.5 million came from each sample. TCRdb processed the 5' RACE reads anew with MiXCR; each CDR3 protein has one entry. The sample contains some 370,000 distinct CDR3 sequences, over 45% of which appear only once. V dropped 2 bases and J dropped 1 base, with 13 bases sitting between them. The CDR3 extends over 16 amino acids. Per the germline V gene, CDR1 is LGHDT and CDR2 is YNNKEL (reference sequence).

Sequenced input: blood. This TCR was sampled from a man aged 55 to 70 in good health. The chain recombines TRBV3-1 with TRBJ2-3; D is possibly TRBD2 (5 bases). The CDR3 nucleotides are TGTGCCAGCAGCCAACCCTTTGAGAGGGGCACAGATACGCAGTATTTT. Its protein product is CASSQPFERGTDTQYF.